This TCR beta chain originates from a study of T cell repertoires in cytomegalovirus infection. Study-wide context: A matching HLA type, together with CMV infection, was signaled by public TCR beta signatures. Overall study results and limits: HLA-C-restricted TCR beta clonotypes specific for CMV led the ex vivo response. Summed public TCR beta family frequency identified CMV carriers bearing the relevant HLA.

TCRdb redid the calling of the reads with MiXCR, one entry per CDR3 protein. Of some 220,000 distinct CDR3 sequences in the sample, 6.5% were seen once. This clonotype was observed at least ten times. Its cognate antigen is unknown. V gave up 0 bases and J gave up 3 bases, with 13 bases separating them. The CDR3 runs to 15 residues. Germline assignment: CDR1 SGHRS and CDR2 YFSETQ. This TCR derives from a human donor in good health (CMV status not recorded). Some clones in this sample may be carry-over from other donors' samples. The J gene is TRBJ2-7, the V gene TRBV5-1; D gene unclear. The sequencing input was PBMCs. The CDR3 here is CASSLGQNYLYEQYF. CDR3 DNA sequence: TGCGCCAGCAGCTTGGGGCAGAACTACCTCTACGAGCAGTACTTC.